One and the same sample provided the 6 T cell receptor beta chains below, sequenced in a study of T cell responses to AZD1222 COVID-19 vaccine. Profiling relied on immunoSEQ multiplex PCR, and the TCRdb table lists in-frame clones only, not all of them. The repertoire holds 150,000 to 200,000 clones, with roughly 94% as singletons. The material sequenced was peripheral blood, taken on day 0 of AZD1222 vaccination. The receptors originated from an adult in good health.

This sequence joins TRBV10-3 and TRBJ2-1; 13 nucleotides line up with TRBD2. Unmatched junction bases numbered 4, after V lost 9 bases and J lost 8 bases. This CDR3 spans 13 amino acids. Per the germline V gene, CDR1 is ENHRY and CDR2 is SYGVKD. The CDR3 DNA reads as TGTGCCATTAGGACTAGCGGGAGTGATGAGCAGTTCTTC. Its translation is CAIRTSGSDEQFF.

This sequence joins TRBV20-1 and TRBJ2-5; 7 positions agree with TRBD2. The CDR3 is made up of 15 amino acids. V shed 3 bases and J 1 base; nucleotides not matched to a gene: 8. Germline V lookup: CDR1 DFQATT, CDR2 SNEGSKA (reference sequence). This CDR3 reads CSASKTGLTQETQYF. CDR3 DNA sequence: TGCAGTGCTAGTAAGACGGGACTAACCCAAGAGACCCAGTACTTC.

The V and J genes are TRBV11-2 and TRBJ2-3; 11 nucleotides match TRBD2. Germline V CDR1 and CDR2: SGHAT, FQNNGV. The V segment lost 5 bases and the J segment 1 base; nucleotides outside the gene matches: 5. The CDR3 runs 16 residues. The CDR3 loop reads CASSETSGSGTDTQYF. In DNA form, the CDR3 reads TGTGCCAGCAGCGAAACTAGCGGGAGTGGCACAGATACGCAGTATTTT. Looking up the rest from reference TRBV11-2 and TRBJ2-3 gives the full variable domain: EAGVAQSPRYKIIEKRQSVAFWCNPISGHATLYWYQQILGQGPKLLIQFQNNGVVDDSQLPKDRFSAERLKGVDSTLKIQPAKLEDSAVYLCASSETSGSGTDTQYFGPGTRLTVL.

The chain carries TRBV10-3 and TRBJ1-1; 7 bases map to TRBD1. The germline V gene has CDR1 ENHRY and CDR2 SYGVKD. V dropped 3 bases and J dropped 6; count of bases not matched to a gene: 7. The length of the CDR3 is 14 residues. CDR3 nucleotide sequence: TGTGCCATCAGTGACCCCGGGACAGTGGCTGAAGCTTTCTTT. It codes for CAISDPGTVAEAFF.

This clone appeared a few times. J is TRBJ1-1 and V is TRBV19, with D uncertain. This CDR3 region has 14 residues. Looked up from germline, CDR1 is LNHDA and CDR2 is SQIVND (reference sequence). Trimming cost V 7 bases and J 4 bases, with 16 bases left between them. In DNA, the CDR3 is TGTGCCAGTACCCGTAGGTGGCTGAGCACTGAAGCTTTCTTT. It is translated as CASTRRWLSTEAFF.

V and J are TRBV5-4 and TRBJ2-7; D possibly corresponds to TRBD2 (6 bases). Trimming cost V 3 bases and J 1 base, with 17 bases left between them. CDR3 length equals 16 residues. The germline CDR1 and CDR2 sequences are SGHNT and YYREEE (reference sequence). As DNA, the CDR3 is TGTGCCAGCAGCTCAACCTGGGGGGACTTATCCTACGAGCAGTACTTC. Amino acid sequence: CASSSTWGDLSYEQYF.